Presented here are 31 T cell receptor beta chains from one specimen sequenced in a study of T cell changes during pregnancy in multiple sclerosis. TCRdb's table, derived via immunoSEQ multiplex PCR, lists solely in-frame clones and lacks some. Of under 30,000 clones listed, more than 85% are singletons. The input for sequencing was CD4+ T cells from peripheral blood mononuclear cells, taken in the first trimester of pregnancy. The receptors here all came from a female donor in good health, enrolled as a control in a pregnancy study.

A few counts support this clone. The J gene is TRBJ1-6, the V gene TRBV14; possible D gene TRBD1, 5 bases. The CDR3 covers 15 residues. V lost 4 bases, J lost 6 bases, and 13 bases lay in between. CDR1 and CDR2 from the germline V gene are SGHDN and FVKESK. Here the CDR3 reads CASSPLGGGNSPLHF. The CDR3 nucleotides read TGTGCCAGCAGCCCGTTGGGGGGGGGTAATTCACCCCTCCACTTT.

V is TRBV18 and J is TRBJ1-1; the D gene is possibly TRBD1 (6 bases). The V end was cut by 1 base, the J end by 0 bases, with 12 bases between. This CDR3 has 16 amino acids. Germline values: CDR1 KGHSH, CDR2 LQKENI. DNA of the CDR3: TGTGCCAGCTCACCACTCGAGGGGGGGATGAACACTGAAGCTTTCTTT. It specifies CASSPLEGGMNTEAFF.

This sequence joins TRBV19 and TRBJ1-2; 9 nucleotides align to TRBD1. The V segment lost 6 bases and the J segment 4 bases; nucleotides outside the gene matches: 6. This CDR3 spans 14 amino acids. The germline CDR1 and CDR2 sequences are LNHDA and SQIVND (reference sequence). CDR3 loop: CASRRDRDSYGYTF. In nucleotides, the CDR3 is TGTGCCAGTAGGAGGGACAGGGACTCCTATGGCTACACCTTC.

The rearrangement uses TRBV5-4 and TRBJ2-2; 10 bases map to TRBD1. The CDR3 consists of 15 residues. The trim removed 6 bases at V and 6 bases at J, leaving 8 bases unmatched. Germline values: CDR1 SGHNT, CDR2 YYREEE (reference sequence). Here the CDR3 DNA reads TGTGCCAGCACGCCGGGACAGGGGTTCCCCGGGGAGCTGTTTTTT. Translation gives CASTPGQGFPGELFF.

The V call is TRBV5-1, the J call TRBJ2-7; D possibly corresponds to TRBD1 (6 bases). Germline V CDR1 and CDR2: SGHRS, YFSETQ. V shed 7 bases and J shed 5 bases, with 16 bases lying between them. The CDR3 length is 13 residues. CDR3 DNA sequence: TGCGCCAGCTCTCAGGGGTCAACGGACGAGCAGTACTTC. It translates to CASSQGSTDEQYF.

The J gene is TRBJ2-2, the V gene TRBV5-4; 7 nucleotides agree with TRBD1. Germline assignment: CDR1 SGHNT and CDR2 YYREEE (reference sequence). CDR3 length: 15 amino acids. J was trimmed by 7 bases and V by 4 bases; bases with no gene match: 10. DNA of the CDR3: TGTGCCAGCAGCGCGATACAGGGGCTGGGCGGGGAGCTGTTTTTT. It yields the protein CASSAIQGLGGELFF.

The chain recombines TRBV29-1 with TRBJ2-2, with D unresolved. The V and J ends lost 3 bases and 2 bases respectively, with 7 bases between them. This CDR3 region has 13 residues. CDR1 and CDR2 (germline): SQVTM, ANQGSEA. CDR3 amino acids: CSVDPVNTGELFF. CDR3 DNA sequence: TGCAGCGTTGACCCAGTCAACACCGGGGAGCTGTTTTTT.

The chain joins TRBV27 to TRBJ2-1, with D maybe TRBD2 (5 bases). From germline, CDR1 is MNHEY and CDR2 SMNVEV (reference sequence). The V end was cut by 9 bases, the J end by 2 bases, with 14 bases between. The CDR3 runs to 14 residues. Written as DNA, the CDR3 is TGTGCCAGTCGACAACGGGGAACCTACAATGAGCAGTTCTTC. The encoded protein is CASRQRGTYNEQFF.

The CDR3 protein is CAISRGYGYTF. In DNA, the CDR3 is TGTGCCATCTCGCGGGGGTATGGCTACACCTTC. This chain links TRBV19 with TRBJ1-2, with D possibly TRBD1 on 5 matching bases. Germline lookup yields CDR1 LNHDA and CDR2 SQIVND (reference sequence). V was pared by 10 bases and J by 5 bases, with 11 bases between. This CDR3 comprises 11 residues.

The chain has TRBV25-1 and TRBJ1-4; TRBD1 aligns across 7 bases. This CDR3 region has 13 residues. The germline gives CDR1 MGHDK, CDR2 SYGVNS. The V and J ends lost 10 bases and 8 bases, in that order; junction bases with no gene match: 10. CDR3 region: CATQGGGSEKLFF. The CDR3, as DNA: TGTGCCACCCAAGGAGGGGGCTCCGAAAAACTGTTTTTT. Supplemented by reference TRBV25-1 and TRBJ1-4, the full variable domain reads EADIYQTPRYLVIGTGKKITLECSQTMGHDKMYWYQQDPGMELHLIHYSYGVNSTEKGDLSSESTVSRIRTEHFPLTLESARPSHTSQYLCATQGGGSEKLFFGSGTQLSVL.

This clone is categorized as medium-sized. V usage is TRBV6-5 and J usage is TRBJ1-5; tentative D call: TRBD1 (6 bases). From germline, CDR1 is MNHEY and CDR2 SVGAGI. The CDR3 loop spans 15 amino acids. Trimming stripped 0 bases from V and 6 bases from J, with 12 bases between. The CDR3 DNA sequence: TGTGCCAGCAGTTACTCGTCAGGGGCTGGTCAGCCCCAGCATTTT. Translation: CASSYSSGAGQPQHF.

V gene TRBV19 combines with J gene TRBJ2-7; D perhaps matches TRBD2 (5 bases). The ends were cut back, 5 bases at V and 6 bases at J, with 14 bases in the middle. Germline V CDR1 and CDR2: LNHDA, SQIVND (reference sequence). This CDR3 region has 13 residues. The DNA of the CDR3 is TGTGCCAGTAGTCCCCGGACTGTCGGCGAGCAGTACTTC. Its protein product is CASSPRTVGEQYF.

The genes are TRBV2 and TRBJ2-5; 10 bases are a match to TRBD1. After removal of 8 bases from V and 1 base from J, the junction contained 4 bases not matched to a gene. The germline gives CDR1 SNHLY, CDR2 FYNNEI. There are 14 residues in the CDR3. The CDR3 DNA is TGTGCCAGCGGGGGGACAGGGGTCCAAGAGACCCAGTACTTC. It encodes CASGGTGVQETQYF.

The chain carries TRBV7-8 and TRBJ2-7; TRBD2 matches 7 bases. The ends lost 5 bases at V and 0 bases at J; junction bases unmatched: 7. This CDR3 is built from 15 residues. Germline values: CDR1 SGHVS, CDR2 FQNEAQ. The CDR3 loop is CASSGRGGYSYEQYF. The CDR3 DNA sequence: TGTGCCAGCAGCGGTCGCGGGGGTTACTCCTACGAGCAGTACTTC.

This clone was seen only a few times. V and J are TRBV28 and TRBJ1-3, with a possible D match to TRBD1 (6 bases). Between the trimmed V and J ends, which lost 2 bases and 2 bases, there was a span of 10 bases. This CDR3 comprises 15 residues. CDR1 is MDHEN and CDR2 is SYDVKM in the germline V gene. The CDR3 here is CASSLPRTAGNTIYF. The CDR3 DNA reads TGTGCCAGCAGTTTACCCCGGACAGCTGGAAACACCATATATTTT.

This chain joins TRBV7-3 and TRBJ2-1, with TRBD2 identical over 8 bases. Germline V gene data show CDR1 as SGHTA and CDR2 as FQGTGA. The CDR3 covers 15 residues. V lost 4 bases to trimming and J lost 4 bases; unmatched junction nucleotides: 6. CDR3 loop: CASSSTSGKYNEQFF. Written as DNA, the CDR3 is TGTGCCAGCAGCTCCACTAGCGGAAAATACAATGAGCAGTTCTTC. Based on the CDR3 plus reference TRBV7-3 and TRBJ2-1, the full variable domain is GAGVSQTPSNKVTEKGKYVELRCDPISGHTALYWYRQSLGQGPEFLIYFQGTGAADDSGLPNDRFFAVRPEGSVSTLKIQRTERGDSAVYLCASSSTSGKYNEQFFGPGTRLTVL.

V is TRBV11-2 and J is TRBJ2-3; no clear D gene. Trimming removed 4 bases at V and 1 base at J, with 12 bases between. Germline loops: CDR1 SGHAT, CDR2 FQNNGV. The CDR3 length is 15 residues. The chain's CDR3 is CASSSLAVGTDTQYF. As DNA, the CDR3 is TGTGCCAGCAGCTCCCTGGCCGTGGGCACAGATACGCAGTATTTT.

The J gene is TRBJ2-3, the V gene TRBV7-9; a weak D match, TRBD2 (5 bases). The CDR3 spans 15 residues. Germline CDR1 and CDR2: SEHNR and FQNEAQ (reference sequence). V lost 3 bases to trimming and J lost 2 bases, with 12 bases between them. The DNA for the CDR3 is TGTGCCAGCAGCTTCGGGGAGACCAACACAGATACGCAGTATTTT. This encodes CASSFGETNTDTQYF.

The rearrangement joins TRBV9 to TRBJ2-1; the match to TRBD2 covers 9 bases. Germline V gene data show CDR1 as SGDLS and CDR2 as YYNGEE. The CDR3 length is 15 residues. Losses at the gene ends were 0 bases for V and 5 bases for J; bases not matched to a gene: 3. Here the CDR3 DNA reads TGTGCCAGCAGCGTAGAGGTAGCGGGAGACAATGAGCAGTTCTTC. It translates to CASSVEVAGDNEQFF.

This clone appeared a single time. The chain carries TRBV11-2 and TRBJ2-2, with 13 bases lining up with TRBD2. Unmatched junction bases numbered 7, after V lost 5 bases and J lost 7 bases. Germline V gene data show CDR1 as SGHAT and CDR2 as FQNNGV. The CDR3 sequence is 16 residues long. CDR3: CASSALGLAGVGELFF. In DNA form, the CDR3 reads TGTGCCAGCAGCGCCCTCGGACTAGCGGGAGTCGGGGAGCTGTTTTTT.

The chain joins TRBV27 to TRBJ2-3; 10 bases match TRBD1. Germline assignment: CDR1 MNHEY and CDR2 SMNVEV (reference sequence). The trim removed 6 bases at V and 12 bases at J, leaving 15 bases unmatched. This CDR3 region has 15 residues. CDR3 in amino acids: CASSPTGTGALSQYF. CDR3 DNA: TGTGCCAGCAGCCCTACCGGGACAGGGGCCCTGAGTCAGTATTTT.

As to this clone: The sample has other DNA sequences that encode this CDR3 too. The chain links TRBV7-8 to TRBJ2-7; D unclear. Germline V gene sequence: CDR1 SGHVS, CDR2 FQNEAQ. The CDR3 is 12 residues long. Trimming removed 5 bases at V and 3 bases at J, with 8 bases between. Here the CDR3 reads CASSPHSYEQYF. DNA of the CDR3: TGTGCCAGCAGCCCGCACAGCTACGAGCAGTACTTC.

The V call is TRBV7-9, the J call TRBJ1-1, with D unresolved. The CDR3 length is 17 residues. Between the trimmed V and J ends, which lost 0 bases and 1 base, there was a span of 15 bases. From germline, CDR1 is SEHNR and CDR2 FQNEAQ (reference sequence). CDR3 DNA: TGTGCCAGCAGCTTAGCGCCCGGGGAGGTGGGGAACACTGAAGCTTTCTTT. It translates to CASSLAPGEVGNTEAFF.

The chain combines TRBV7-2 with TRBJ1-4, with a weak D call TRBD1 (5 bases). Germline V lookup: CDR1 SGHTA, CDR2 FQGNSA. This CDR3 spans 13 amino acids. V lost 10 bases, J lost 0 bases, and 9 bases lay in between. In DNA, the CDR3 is TGTGCCACGGGGGGGGCAACTAATGAAAAACTGTTTTTT. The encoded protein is CATGGATNEKLFF.

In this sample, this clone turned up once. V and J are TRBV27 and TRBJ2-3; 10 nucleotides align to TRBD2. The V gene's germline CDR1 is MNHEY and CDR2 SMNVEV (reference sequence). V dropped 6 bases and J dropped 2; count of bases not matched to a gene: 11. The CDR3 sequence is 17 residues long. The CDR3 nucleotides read TGTGCCAGCAGCTTAAACCCTACTAGCGGGGACACAGATACGCAGTATTTT. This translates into CASSLNPTSGDTDTQYF.

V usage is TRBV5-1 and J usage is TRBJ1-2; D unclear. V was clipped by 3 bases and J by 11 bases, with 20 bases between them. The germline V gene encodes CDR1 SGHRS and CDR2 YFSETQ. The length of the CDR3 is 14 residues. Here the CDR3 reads CASSYSSERTSYTF. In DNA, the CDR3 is TGCGCCAGCAGCTACTCATCGGAGCGAACCTCGTACACCTTC.

CDR3 nucleotide sequence: TGTGCCAGCAGACGGACAGGTCCTAATGAAAAACTGTTTTTT. Residues: CASRRTGPNEKLFF. V and J are TRBV7-9 and TRBJ1-4, with 7 positions matching TRBD1. The CDR3 runs to 14 residues. The germline CDR1 and CDR2 sequences are SEHNR and FQNEAQ (reference sequence). V lost 6 bases to trimming and J lost 3 bases; unmatched junction nucleotides: 4. Drawing the rest from reference TRBV7-9 and TRBJ1-4, the complete variable domain is DTGVSQNPRHKITKRGQNVTFRCDPISEHNRLYWYRQTLGQGPEFLTYFQNEAQLEKSRLLSDRFSAERPKGSFSTLEIQRTEQGDSAMYLCASRRTGPNEKLFFGSGTQLSVL.

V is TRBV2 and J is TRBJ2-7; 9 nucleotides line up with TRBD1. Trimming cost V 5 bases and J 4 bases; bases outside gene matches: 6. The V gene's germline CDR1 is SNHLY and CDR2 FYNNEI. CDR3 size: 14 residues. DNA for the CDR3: TGTGCCAGCAGTTACGAACAGGGGGCTTACGAGCAGTACTTC. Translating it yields CASSYEQGAYEQYF.

CDR3 DNA: TGTGCCAGCAGTTTAGTAGCGGGAGCCTACGAGCAGTACTTC. Its protein product is CASSLVAGAYEQYF. The rearrangement joins TRBV28 to TRBJ2-7, with TRBD2 identical over 9 bases. Germline CDR1 and CDR2: MDHEN and SYDVKM. There are 14 residues in the CDR3. J gave up 2 bases and V 2 bases, and 1 base lay outside the gene matches.

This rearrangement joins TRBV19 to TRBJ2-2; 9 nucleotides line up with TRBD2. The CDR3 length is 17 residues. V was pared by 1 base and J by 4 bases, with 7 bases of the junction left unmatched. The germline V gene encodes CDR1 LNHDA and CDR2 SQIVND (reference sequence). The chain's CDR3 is CASSIGGAGGGTGELFF. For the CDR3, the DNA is TGTGCCAGTAGTATAGGTGGAGCGGGAGGCGGCACCGGGGAGCTGTTTTTT.

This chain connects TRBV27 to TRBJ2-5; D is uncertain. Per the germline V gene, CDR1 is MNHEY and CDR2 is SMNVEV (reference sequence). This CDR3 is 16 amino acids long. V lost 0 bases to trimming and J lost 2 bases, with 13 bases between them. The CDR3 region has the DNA TGTGCCAGCAGTTTATCTTTAGGTCAGGCTCAAGAGACCCAGTACTTC. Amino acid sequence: CASSLSLGQAQETQYF.